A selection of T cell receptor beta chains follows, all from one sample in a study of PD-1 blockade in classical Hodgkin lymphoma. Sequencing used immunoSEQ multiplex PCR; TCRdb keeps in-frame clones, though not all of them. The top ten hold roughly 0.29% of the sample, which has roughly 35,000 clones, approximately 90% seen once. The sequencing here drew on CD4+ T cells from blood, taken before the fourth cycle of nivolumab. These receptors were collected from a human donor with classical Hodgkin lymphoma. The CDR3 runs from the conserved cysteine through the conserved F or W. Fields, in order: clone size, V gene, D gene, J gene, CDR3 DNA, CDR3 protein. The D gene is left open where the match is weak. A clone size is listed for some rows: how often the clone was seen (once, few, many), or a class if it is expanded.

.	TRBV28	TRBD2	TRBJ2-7	TGTGCCAGCAGTGTGAGCGGGAGGGGAGGCGAGCAGTACTTC	CASSVSGRGGEQYF
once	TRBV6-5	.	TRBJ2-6	TGTGCCAGCCTCGAGTATGGATCTGGGGCCAACGTCCTGACTTTC	CASLEYGSGANVLTF
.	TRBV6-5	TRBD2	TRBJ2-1	TGTGCCAGCAGTTTAGCGGGAGGAAGGAATGAGCAGTTCTTC	CASSLAGGRNEQFF
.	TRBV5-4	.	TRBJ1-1	TGTGCCAGCAGTTCCGGGGGGGGCAGAGGGGCTGAAGCTTTCTTT	CASSSGGGRGAEAFF
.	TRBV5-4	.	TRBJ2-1	TGTGCCAGCAGCCCAAGCCGGACAGCCTACAATGAGCAGTTCTTC	CASSPSRTAYNEQFF
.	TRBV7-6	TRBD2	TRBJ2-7	TGTGCCAGCAGCTCCCGCCCCGCGGGAGAACATCACGAGCAGTACTTC	CASSSRPAGEHHEQYF
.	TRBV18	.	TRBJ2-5	TGTGCCAGCTCACCTGTCCAAGAGACCCAGTACTTC	CASSPVQETQYF
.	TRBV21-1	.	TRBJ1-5	TGTGCCAGCAGCAAAGTTCGATATCGGGGTTGTGACCCCCAGCATTTT	CASSKVRYRGCDPQHF
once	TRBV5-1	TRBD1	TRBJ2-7	TGCGCCAGCAGCCCGGCCGCCGGACAGGGTTCCTACGAGCAGTACTTC	CASSPAAGQGSYEQYF
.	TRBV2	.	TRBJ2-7	TGTGCCAGCAGCTATACCTTGCCTTCGCGGGGCGAGCAGTACTTC	CASSYTLPSRGEQYF
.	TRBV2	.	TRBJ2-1	TGTGCCAGCAGGGACGGGGCAGCGCTGAGAGTAAATGAGCAGTTCTTC	CASRDGAALRVNEQFF
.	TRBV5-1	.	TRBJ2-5	TGCGCCAGCAGCTCAAACCCCGGACACGTCCAAGAGACCCAGTACTTC	CASSSNPGHVQETQYF
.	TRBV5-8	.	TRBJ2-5	TGTGCCAGCAGCTCCCCGGTCAGTGGGAAGTACCAAGAGACCCAGTACTTC	CASSSPVSGKYQETQYF
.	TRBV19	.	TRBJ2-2	TGTGCCAGTAGTCCCACCCTTGACACCGGGGAGCTGTTTTTT	CASSPTLDTGELFF
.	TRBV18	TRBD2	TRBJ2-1	TGTGCCAGCTCACCCATCCGACTAGCGGGGGTTTCCTACAATGAGCAGTTCTTC	CASSPIRLAGVSYNEQFF
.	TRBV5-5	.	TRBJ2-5	TGTGCCAGCAGCTTGACTAGGGGGAGCCAAGAGACCCAGTACTTC	CASSLTRGSQETQYF
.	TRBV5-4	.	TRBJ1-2	TGTGCCAGCAGCTCGGACAGCTACTATGGCTACACCTTC	CASSSDSYYGYTF